Listed here are 29 T cell receptor beta chains from one sample, sequenced in a study of blood T cell repertoires in COVID-19. Measured with immunoSEQ multiplex PCR; TCRdb has only the in-frame clones, and not every one. Here the sample spans under 200,000 clones, around 84% being singletons. The sample consisted of peripheral blood. The receptors come from a middle-aged man with active or convalescent COVID-19.

This clone occurred once. The chain carries TRBV5-1 and TRBJ1-3; D unclear. The CDR3 contains 14 residues. V was pared by 5 bases and J by 0 bases, with 9 bases between. The germline CDR1 and CDR2 sequences are SGHRS and YFSETQ. CDR3 DNA sequence: TGCGCCAGCAGATATGGAGACTCTGGAAACACCATATATTTT. Translated: CASRYGDSGNTIYF.

The rearrangement uses TRBV30 and TRBJ1-3; no reliable D call. The V and J ends lost 3 bases and 0 bases respectively, with 9 bases between them. CDR1 is GTSNPN and CDR2 is SVGIG in the germline V gene (reference sequence). The CDR3 covers 14 residues. Here the CDR3 DNA reads TGTGCCTGGAGCCCCCTAGACTCTGGAAACACCATATATTTT. This codes for CAWSPLDSGNTIYF.

This sequence joins TRBV24-1 and TRBJ2-7; TRBD1 agrees at 7 bases. The germline V gene has CDR1 KGHDR and CDR2 SFDVKD. CDR3 size: 13 residues. Trimming at V came to 9 bases and at J to 6 bases, leaving 10 bases not matched to a gene. The CDR3 protein is CATSSWDSSEQYF. CDR3 in DNA: TGTGCCACCTCCTCGTGGGACAGTAGCGAGCAGTACTTC.

V usage is TRBV6-2 or TRBV6-3 and J usage is TRBJ2-1; D is possibly TRBD1 (5 bases). Germline values: CDR1 MNHEY, CDR2 SVGEGT. Trimming shortened V by 4 bases and J by 0 bases, and 19 bases separated the two germline ends. The CDR3 runs to 18 residues. DNA of the CDR3: TGTGCCAGCAGTTTTGAAGTGTTAAGGACAAACTCCTACAATGAGCAGTTCTTC. This gives the protein CASSFEVLRTNSYNEQFF.

The chain joins TRBV4-3 to TRBJ1-2; 7 bases are shared with TRBD1. Per germline, CDR1 LGHNA and CDR2 YSLEER. The trim removed 3 bases at V and 4 bases at J, leaving 8 bases unmatched. The CDR3 consists of 15 residues. CDR3 protein: CASSHDTGDPYGYTF. CDR3 coding DNA: TGCGCCAGCAGCCATGATACAGGGGATCCCTATGGCTACACCTTC.

This clone came up a few times. The V call is TRBV19, the J call TRBJ2-2, with 13 positions matching TRBD2. Looked up from germline, CDR1 is LNHDA and CDR2 is SQIVND (reference sequence). The CDR3 is 22 residues long. J was trimmed by 5 bases and V by 0 bases; bases with no gene match: 18. For the CDR3, the DNA is TGTGCCAGTAGTATAGATCTAACTAGCGGGAGGGCCTTAGGGGGTCGGACCGGGGAGCTGTTTTTT. Translating it yields CASSIDLTSGRALGGRTGELFF.

The rearrangement joins TRBV18 to TRBJ2-7, with D possibly being TRBD2 (5 bases). CDR3 length: 14 amino acids. Germline assignment: CDR1 KGHSH and CDR2 LQKENI. V lost 0 bases to trimming and J lost 0 bases, with 6 bases between them. Here the CDR3 reads CASSPPSGSYEQYF. In nucleotides, the CDR3 is TGTGCCAGCTCACCACCGAGCGGCTCCTACGAGCAGTACTTC. Drawing the rest from reference TRBV18 and TRBJ2-7, the complete variable domain is NAGVMQNPRHLVRRRGQEARLRCSPMKGHSHVYWYRQLPEEGLKFMVYLQKENIIDESGMPKERFSAEFPKEGPSILRIQQVVRGDSAAYFCASSPPSGSYEQYFGPGTRLTVT.

V usage is TRBV4-1 and J usage is TRBJ1-3; no definite D call. The CDR3 length is 17 residues. CDR1 is MGHRA and CDR2 is YSYEKL in the germline V gene. Trimming removed 0 bases at V and 1 base at J, with 13 bases between. CDR3 in amino acids: CASSQEGRGVSGNTIYF. In DNA form, the CDR3 reads TGCGCCAGCAGCCAAGAAGGCCGGGGTGTTTCTGGAAACACCATATATTTT.

The chain combines TRBV5-8 with TRBJ2-1; tentative D call: TRBD2 (7 bases). The CDR3 consists of 15 residues. Germline V gene data show CDR1 as SGHTS and CDR2 as YDEGEE. V lost 4 bases, J lost 5 bases, and 16 bases lay in between. This CDR3 reads CASSRGASLNNEQFF. The CDR3 DNA reads as TGTGCCAGCAGCCGGGGGGCTAGTCTTAACAATGAGCAGTTCTTC.

The DNA of the CDR3 is TGCGCCAGCAGCCGAGCCGCCCTCGGGGGGGATTGGAACTATGGCTACACCTTC. This translates into CASSRAALGGDWNYGYTF. The rearrangement links TRBV4-3 to TRBJ1-2; a weak D match, TRBD1 (5 bases). Germline V CDR1 and CDR2: LGHNA, YSLEER. The germline V and J ends were trimmed by 4 bases and 2 bases, with 23 bases remaining between them. This CDR3 is 18 amino acids long.

The chain joins TRBV19 to TRBJ1-1; a possible D gene is TRBD1 (5 bases). Germline V gene lookup returns CDR1 LNHDA and CDR2 SQIVND (reference sequence). With 3 bases removed from V and 7 bases from J, the gap between germline ends came to 15 bases. The CDR3 is 14 amino acids. The CDR3 is CASSIPDKWGEAFF. The CDR3 DNA is TGTGCCAGTAGTATCCCGGACAAATGGGGTGAAGCTTTCTTT. Looking up the rest from reference TRBV19 and TRBJ1-1 gives the full variable domain: DGGITQSPKYLFRKEGQNVTLSCEQNLNHDAMYWYRQDPGQGLRLIYYSQIVNDFQKGDIAEGYSVSREKKESFPLTVTSAQKNPTAFYLCASSIPDKWGEAFFGQGTRLTVV.

V is TRBV6-5 and J is TRBJ2-1; 8 bases line up with TRBD2. Germline CDR1 reads MNHEY; CDR2 reads SVGAGI. The ends lost 6 bases at V and 1 base at J; junction bases unmatched: 5. The CDR3 has 15 residues. This CDR3 is CASRRGGGSYNEQFF. Here the CDR3 DNA reads TGTGCCAGCAGACGGGGGGGCGGGTCCTACAATGAGCAGTTCTTC.

The V call is TRBV21-1, the J call TRBJ2-7; the table assigns TRBD2, which was not confirmed against the DNA. TRBV21-1 has pseudogene status. CDR3 length: 15 amino acids. The CDR3 loop is CASSKEASGQYEQYF. Written as DNA, the CDR3 is TGTGCCAGCAGCAAAGAAGCTAGCGGACAATACGAGCAGTACTTC.

The chain couples TRBV6-5 to TRBJ1-6; no definite D call. CDR3 length equals 14 residues. CDR1 is MNHEY and CDR2 is SVGAGI in the germline V gene. V was pared by 10 bases and J by 8 bases, with 18 bases between. The CDR3 spells CATTREGSYSPLHF. Written as DNA, the CDR3 is TGTGCCACCACCCGAGAGGGTTCGTATTCACCCCTCCACTTT.

The V call is TRBV7-2, the J call TRBJ1-6; 9 bases map to TRBD1. Trimming took 0 bases from V and 8 from J; bases not matched to a gene: 11. Germline values: CDR1 SGHTA, CDR2 FQGNSA. The CDR3 is made up of 18 amino acids. In DNA form, the CDR3 reads TGTGCCAGCAGCTTAGCTGTGGCCGGTGGACAGGGGTATTCACCCCTCCACTTT. As protein: CASSLAVAGGQGYSPLHF.

V gene TRBV29-1 combines with J gene TRBJ2-2, with 8 bases that match TRBD2. Germline V gives CDR1 SQVTM, CDR2 ANQGSEA. The CDR3 runs 14 residues. Losses at the gene ends were 4 bases for V and 7 bases for J; bases not matched to a gene: 8. This CDR3 reads CSVAERERGGELFF. In DNA, the CDR3 is TGCAGCGTTGCGGAGCGGGAGCGAGGCGGGGAGCTGTTTTTT.

The genes are TRBV5-4 and TRBJ2-3; 8 nucleotides line up with TRBD1. The CDR3 covers 15 residues. V shed 3 bases, J shed 2 bases, and the junction held 5 bases outside the gene matches. Germline CDR1 is SGHNT and CDR2 is YYREEE (reference sequence). The CDR3 protein is CASSYGQGYTDTQYF. The CDR3 coding sequence is TGTGCCAGCAGCTATGGACAGGGATACACAGATACGCAGTATTTT.

The rearrangement joins TRBV7-2 to TRBJ2-2; D gene unclear. CDR3 length: 12 amino acids. V was pared by 5 bases and J by 3 bases, with 4 bases between. Germline assignment: CDR1 SGHTA and CDR2 FQGNSA. The CDR3 DNA is TGTGCCAGCAGCACATACACCGGGGAGCTGTTTTTT. This codes for CASSTYTGELFF.

This clone was observed a handful of times. The rearrangement joins TRBV7-2 to TRBJ2-7; possible D gene TRBD1, 6 bases. CDR3 size: 15 residues. Germline lookup yields CDR1 SGHTA and CDR2 FQGNSA. Trimming left V 1 base short and J 1 base short, with 11 bases between. DNA of the CDR3: TGTGCCAGCAGCTTAGTGACAGGCCCTTCCTACGAGCAGTACTTC. Its translation: CASSLVTGPSYEQYF.

Of note for this clone: Its ends do not fully match the called genes, so a read error is possible. The rearrangement joins TRBV28 to TRBJ1-2; 8 bases agree with TRBD1. Germline values: CDR1 MDHEN, CDR2 SYDVKM. This CDR3 has 16 residues. DNA of the CDR3: TGTGCCAGCGGTTTTGCAGGGGGCGTTTTTAACTATGGCTACACCTTC. The encoded protein is CASGFAGGVFNYGYTF.

Only one count was recorded for this clone. This chain joins TRBV24-1 and TRBJ2-7, with 7 bases fitting TRBD1. Germline V gene sequence: CDR1 KGHDR, CDR2 SFDVKD. CDR3 length: 15 residues. Trimming at V came to 3 bases and at J to 0 bases, leaving 4 bases not matched to a gene. The CDR3 here is CATSDPGQSSYEQYF. In DNA, the CDR3 is TGTGCCACCAGTGATCCGGGACAGAGCTCCTACGAGCAGTACTTC.

The chain employs TRBV14 and TRBJ2-3; weak D call: TRBD2 (6 bases). CDR3 size: 16 residues. V shed 2 bases and J shed 0 bases, with 12 bases lying between them. The V gene's germline CDR1 is SGHDN and CDR2 FVKESK. CDR3 sequence: CASSQRTGTSTDTQYF. The CDR3 bases are TGTGCCAGCAGCCAACGGACGGGGACTAGCACAGATACGCAGTATTTT.

The CDR3 region has the DNA TGTGCCAGCAGCTCCACCGCCGGGACAGGGTCCGGGCAGTACTTC. Its protein product is CASSSTAGTGSGQYF. J is TRBJ2-7 and V is TRBV7-9; TRBD1 matches at 9 bases. CDR1 and CDR2 (germline): SEHNR, FQNEAQ (reference sequence). With 4 bases clipped from V and 9 bases from J, the junction kept 13 bases outside the gene matches. The CDR3 is 15 amino acids.

The V gene is TRBV24-1, the J gene TRBJ2-7; 10 bases align to TRBD2. Germline V gene lookup returns CDR1 KGHDR and CDR2 SFDVKD. The junction had 7 bases not matched to a gene; V was cut back by 4 bases and J by 5 bases. This CDR3 is built from 15 residues. The CDR3 reads CATSETLAGVDEQYF. In nucleotides, the CDR3 is TGTGCCACCAGTGAGACCCTAGCGGGAGTAGACGAGCAGTACTTC.

This chain uses TRBV10-3 with TRBJ2-1, with a tentative D call TRBD2 (5 bases). The CDR3 is made up of 15 amino acids. The ends were cut back, 7 bases at V and 0 bases at J, with 13 bases in the middle. CDR1 and CDR2 (germline): ENHRY, SYGVKD. CDR3: CAITSSSSSYNEQFF. For the CDR3, the DNA is TGTGCCATCACGTCTAGCTCCAGCTCCTACAATGAGCAGTTCTTC.

J is TRBJ2-7 and V is TRBV7-2, with 9 bases aligning to TRBD2. Trimming at V came to 6 bases and at J to 4 bases, leaving 7 bases not matched to a gene. CDR1 is SGHTA and CDR2 is FQGNSA in the germline V gene. The CDR3 is made up of 14 amino acids. CDR3 DNA: TGTGCCAGCAGTTACACTAGCGGGCGTTACGAGCAGTACTTC. Protein: CASSYTSGRYEQYF.

The genes are TRBV7-2 and TRBJ1-5; perhaps TRBD1 as D (6 bases). With 1 base removed from V and 0 bases from J, the gap between germline ends came to 10 bases. The CDR3 sequence is 16 residues long. Looked up from germline, CDR1 is SGHTA and CDR2 is FQGNSA. The chain's CDR3 is CASSLGGGNSNQPQHF. The DNA of the CDR3 is TGTGCCAGCAGCTTAGGAGGGGGTAATAGCAATCAGCCCCAGCATTTT.

V and J are TRBV27 and TRBJ1-1; a possible D gene is TRBD1 (5 bases). CDR3 size: 13 residues. Germline CDR1 MNHEY, CDR2 SMNVEV (reference sequence). V was pared by 7 bases and J by 4 bases, with 13 bases between. Here the CDR3 reads CASTHGGSTEAFF. CDR3 nucleotide sequence: TGTGCCAGCACTCATGGGGGGAGCACTGAAGCTTTCTTT.

This clone was seen a few times. The chain carries TRBV5-5 and TRBJ2-1; TRBD2 might be the D (6 bases). In germline, CDR1 is SGHKS, CDR2 YYEKEE (reference sequence). The germline V and J ends were trimmed by 4 bases and 0 bases, with 14 bases remaining between them. This CDR3 region has 16 residues. The CDR3: CASSIPGGRSYNEQFF. CDR3 DNA: TGTGCCAGCAGCATCCCCGGGGGACGCTCCTACAATGAGCAGTTCTTC.